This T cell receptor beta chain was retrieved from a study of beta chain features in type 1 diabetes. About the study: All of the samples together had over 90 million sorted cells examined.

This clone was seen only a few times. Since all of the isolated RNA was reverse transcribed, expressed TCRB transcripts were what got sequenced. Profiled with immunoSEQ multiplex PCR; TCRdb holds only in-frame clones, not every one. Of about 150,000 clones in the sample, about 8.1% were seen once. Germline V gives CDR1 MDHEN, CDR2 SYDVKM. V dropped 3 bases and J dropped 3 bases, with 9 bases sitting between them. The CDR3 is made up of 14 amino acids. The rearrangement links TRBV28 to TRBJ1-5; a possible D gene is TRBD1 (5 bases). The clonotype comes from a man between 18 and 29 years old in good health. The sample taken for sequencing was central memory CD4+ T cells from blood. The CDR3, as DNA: TGTGCCAGCAGTTTGGTGACAGACAATCAGCCCCAGCATTTT. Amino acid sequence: CASSLVTDNQPQHF.